The next 23 T cell receptor beta chains were all read from a single sample in a study of cytomegalovirus exposure and HLA in healthy donors. PCR amplification relied on 60 Vbeta primers (plus 13 Jbeta primers). Produced via immunoSEQ multiplex PCR; TCRdb's table is partial and in-frame only. Among tens of thousands of clones listed, around 72% were seen once. The material sequenced was PBMCs. These receptors were obtained from a woman between 25 and 40 years old in good health and CMV-seropositive.

The CDR3 sequence: CASSPPSGSSYEQYF. Written as DNA, the CDR3 is TGCGCCAGCAGCCCTCCTAGCGGTAGCTCCTACGAGCAGTACTTC. The genes are TRBV4-1 and TRBJ2-7; 7 positions match TRBD2. The CDR3 consists of 15 residues. Germline CDR1 is MGHRA and CDR2 is YSYEKL. V lost 4 bases to trimming and J lost 0 bases; unmatched junction nucleotides: 6.

The chain uses TRBV18 and TRBJ1-6; D call uncertain. CDR3 length: 16 amino acids. Trimming left V 3 bases short and J 0 bases short, with 9 bases between. Germline-derived CDR1 and CDR2 are KGHSH and LQKENI. CDR3 protein: CASSPRSSSYNSPLHF. The CDR3 DNA reads as TGTGCCAGCTCACCGAGGTCGAGCTCCTATAATTCACCCCTCCACTTT.

This clone was counted between two and nine times. The genes are TRBV6-5 and TRBJ1-2; TRBD1 agrees at 8 bases. J gave up 11 bases and V 5 bases, and 10 bases lay outside the gene matches. CDR1 is MNHEY and CDR2 is SVGAGI in the germline V gene. The length of the CDR3 is 13 residues. The DNA for the CDR3 is TGTGCCAGCAGTAACCTGGACAGGGAGGGTTACACCTTC. It is translated as CASSNLDREGYTF.

This rearrangement joins TRBV5-1 to TRBJ2-1, with 11 positions matching TRBD2. Germline V lookup: CDR1 SGHRS, CDR2 YFSETQ. V lost 2 bases, J lost 7 bases, and 8 bases stayed unmatched. This CDR3 region has 16 residues. The CDR3 nucleotides read TGCGCCAGCAGCTTCCGACTAGCGGGATTGGTAAATGAGCAGTTCTTC. It yields the protein CASSFRLAGLVNEQFF.

The rearrangement uses TRBV6-5 and TRBJ1-2; a weak D match, TRBD1 (5 bases). Germline CDR1 is MNHEY and CDR2 is SVGAGI. V lost 2 bases and J 8 bases, leaving 18 bases between the germline ends. CDR3 length: 15 amino acids. CDR3 DNA: TGTGCCAGCAGTTACCGATGGGACGGGGCGGGAGGCTACACCTTC. Translated, it gives CASSYRWDGAGGYTF.

V usage is TRBV7-2 and J usage is TRBJ1-6, with 9 bases that match TRBD1. The V gene end was trimmed by 4 bases and the J gene end by 10 bases; junction bases not matched to a gene: 11. This CDR3 spans 16 amino acids. In germline, CDR1 is SGHTA, CDR2 FQGNSA. Here the CDR3 reads CASSSPRDRVGSPLHF. CDR3 bases: TGTGCCAGCAGCTCCCCCCGGGACAGGGTCGGCTCACCCCTCCACTTT.

The J gene is TRBJ1-5, the V gene TRBV15, with TRBD1 matching 10 bases. V was clipped by 4 bases and J by 2 bases; unmatched bases: 14. This CDR3 has 19 amino acids. Germline V gene data show CDR1 as LNHNV and CDR2 as YYDKDF (reference sequence). This CDR3 is CATSNHRGGQGRGNQPQHF. CDR3 in DNA: TGTGCCACCAGCAACCACCGAGGGGGACAGGGGCGGGGCAATCAGCCCCAGCATTTT.

This clone has a handful of counts. This rearrangement joins TRBV5-6 to TRBJ1-2; D perhaps matches TRBD1 (5 bases). V was shortened by 4 bases and J by 4 bases, with 14 bases between the two germline ends. The CDR3 covers 14 residues. Germline-derived CDR1 and CDR2 are SGHDT and YYEEEE. The CDR3 loop is CASSRGSGAYGYTF. As DNA, the CDR3 is TGTGCCAGCAGCCGGGGGTCAGGAGCCTATGGCTACACCTTC. Looking up the rest from reference TRBV5-6 and TRBJ1-2 gives the full variable domain: DAGVTQSPTHLIKTRGQQVTLRCSPKSGHDTVSWYQQALGQGPQFIFQYYEEEERQRGNFPDRFSGHQFPNYSSELNVNALLLGDSALYLCASSRGSGAYGYTFGSGTRLTVV.

The chain has TRBV29-1 and TRBJ2-2; D might be TRBD2 (5 bases). The V gene lost 6 bases and the J gene lost 7 bases, with 15 bases spanning the gap. The CDR3 consists of 13 residues. Germline V CDR1 and CDR2: SQVTM, ANQGSEA. This chain's CDR3 is CSVKTEGGGELFF. The CDR3 nucleotides are TGCAGCGTGAAGACCGAGGGCGGCGGGGAGCTGTTTTTT.

The chain is built from TRBV7-8 and TRBJ2-2; TRBD1 matches at 9 bases. Germline loops: CDR1 SGHVS, CDR2 FQNEAQ. V was pared by 5 bases and J by 5 bases, with 6 bases of the junction left unmatched. The CDR3 has 15 residues. The CDR3 here is CASSGRDRATGELFF. The CDR3 DNA is TGTGCCAGCAGCGGTAGGGACAGGGCGACCGGGGAGCTGTTTTTT.

The CDR3 sequence: CSVTSGTTDTQYF. The CDR3 DNA is TGCAGCGTGACTAGCGGGACCACAGATACGCAGTATTTT. The chain uses TRBV29-1 and TRBJ2-3, with TRBD2 matching 11 bases. The V segment lost 6 bases and the J segment 2 bases; nucleotides outside the gene matches: 1. CDR1 is SQVTM, CDR2 ANQGSEA, per germline. The CDR3 is 13 amino acids.

The genes are TRBV5-1 and TRBJ1-1, with 11 bases matching TRBD1. The germline CDR1 and CDR2 sequences are SGHRS and YFSETQ. The CDR3 has 16 residues. With 3 bases clipped from V and 1 base from J, the junction kept 5 bases outside the gene matches. CDR3 loop: CASSWTGGGGNTEAFF. The CDR3 DNA reads TGCGCCAGCAGCTGGACAGGGGGCGGGGGGAACACTGAAGCTTTCTTT.

Details on this clone: The sample contains more than one DNA sequence encoding this CDR3. V is TRBV5-1 and J is TRBJ1-5, with D hard to call. Trimming took 0 bases from V and 5 from J, leaving 9 bases between them. The CDR3 spans 14 residues. Germline-derived CDR1 and CDR2 are SGHRS and YFSETQ. Here the CDR3 reads CASSLAGGDQPQHF. The CDR3 DNA follows: TGCGCCAGCAGCTTGGCCGGAGGAGATCAGCCCCAGCATTTT.

The CDR3: CASSPRGLAGLTDTQYF. The CDR3 coding sequence is TGTGCCAGTAGTCCCCGGGGACTAGCGGGCCTCACAGATACGCAGTATTTT. This chain joins TRBV19 and TRBJ2-3, with TRBD2 matching 12 bases. CDR1 and CDR2 from the germline V gene are LNHDA and SQIVND (reference sequence). V trimming: 5 bases; J trimming: 2 bases; junction bases outside the gene matches: 8. The CDR3 totals 17 residues.

This chain connects TRBV27 to TRBJ2-3; 9 positions match TRBD2. Trimming took 2 bases from V and 5 from J; bases not matched to a gene: 5. Germline V gives CDR1 MNHEY, CDR2 SMNVEV (reference sequence). The CDR3 is made up of 15 amino acids. The CDR3, as DNA: TGTGCCAGCAGTTTAACTAGCGGGTATATAGATACGCAGTATTTT. It codes for CASSLTSGYIDTQYF.

The genes are TRBV6-4 and TRBJ2-1; 10 bases line up with TRBD2. The germline gives CDR1 MRHNA, CDR2 SNTAGT. The junction had 13 bases not matched to a gene; V was cut back by 5 bases and J by 3 bases. The CDR3 is made up of 18 amino acids. The CDR3 reads CASSPEREGRLNYNEQFF. The CDR3 nucleotides read TGTGCCAGCAGTCCCGAGCGGGAGGGCCGACTAAACTACAATGAGCAGTTCTTC.

To note about this clone: This same CDR3 is encoded by further DNA sequences in the sample. The V gene is TRBV5-4, the J gene TRBJ2-7, with D tentatively TRBD2 (5 bases). Trimming cost V 0 bases and J 4 bases, with 11 bases left between them. Germline-derived CDR1 and CDR2 are SGHNT and YYREEE (reference sequence). The CDR3 covers 14 residues. The CDR3 sequence: CASSLGGAAYEQYF. The DNA of the CDR3 is TGTGCCAGCAGCTTGGGCGGAGCGGCGTACGAGCAGTACTTC.

The chain links TRBV30 to TRBJ2-7, with D perhaps TRBD2 (6 bases). V lost 5 bases and J 6 bases, leaving 11 bases between the germline ends. The length of the CDR3 is 11 residues. Germline loops: CDR1 GTSNPN, CDR2 SVGIG (reference sequence). CDR3 sequence reads: CAWDQGGEQYF. The CDR3 DNA sequence: TGTGCCTGGGACCAGGGAGGCGAGCAGTACTTC.

V usage is TRBV30 and J usage is TRBJ1-2, with D possibly TRBD1 on 5 matching bases. Germline V CDR1 and CDR2: GTSNPN, SVGIG (reference sequence). Trimming took off 2 bases at V and 0 bases at J, with 7 bases between the two ends. The CDR3 is 13 residues long. The CDR3, as DNA: TGTGCCTGGAGTACGGGGGCTAACTATGGCTACACCTTC. It is translated as CAWSTGANYGYTF.

This chain uses TRBV6-1 with TRBJ2-1; D possibly corresponds to TRBD1 (6 bases). Trimming removed 6 bases at V and 8 bases at J, with 14 bases between. The CDR3 spans 13 residues. Germline V gives CDR1 MNHNS, CDR2 SASEGT. CDR3 nucleotides: TGTGCCAGCAGGGCGGTACAGGGAGATGAGCAGTTCTTC. Its translation is CASRAVQGDEQFF.

CDR3 nucleotides: TGTGCCAGCAGCGTAGACTTGAGCTCCTACAATGAGCAGTTCTTC. It yields the protein CASSVDLSSYNEQFF. The chain recombines TRBV7-6 with TRBJ2-1; D remains unclear. The V end lost 5 bases, the J end lost 0 bases, and 11 bases lay between the germline ends. CDR1 and CDR2 (germline): SGHVS, FNYEAQ. The CDR3 has 15 residues.

The chain joins TRBV11-2 to TRBJ2-3, with TRBD2 identical over 8 bases. The CDR3 is 17 residues long. The germline CDR1 and CDR2 sequences are SGHAT and FQNNGV. Trimming removed 1 base from V and 2 bases from J; junction bases left unmatched: 8. This CDR3 reads CASSLAPLAGPTDTQYF. In DNA, the CDR3 is TGTGCCAGCAGCTTAGCTCCGCTAGCGGGCCCCACAGATACGCAGTATTTT.

The chain couples TRBV6-6 to TRBJ1-1; D ambiguous. Deletions cut 10 bases from V and 6 bases from J, with 18 bases between. CDR1 and CDR2 from the germline V gene are MNHNY and SVGAGI (reference sequence). This CDR3 is built from 13 residues. This chain's CDR3 is CATLPPRESEAFF. The CDR3 DNA reads as TGTGCCACCTTACCCCCAAGGGAGTCTGAAGCTTTCTTT.